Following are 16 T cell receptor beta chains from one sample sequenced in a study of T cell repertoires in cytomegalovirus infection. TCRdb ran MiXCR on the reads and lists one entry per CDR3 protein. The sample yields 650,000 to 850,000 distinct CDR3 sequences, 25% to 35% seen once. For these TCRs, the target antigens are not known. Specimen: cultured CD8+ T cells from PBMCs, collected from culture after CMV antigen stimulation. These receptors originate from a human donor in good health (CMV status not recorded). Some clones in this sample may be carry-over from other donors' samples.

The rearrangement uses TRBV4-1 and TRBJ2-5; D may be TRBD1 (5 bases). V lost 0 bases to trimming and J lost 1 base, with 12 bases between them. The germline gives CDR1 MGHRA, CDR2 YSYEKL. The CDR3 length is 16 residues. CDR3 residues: CASSQDEDITQETQYF. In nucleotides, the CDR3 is TGCGCCAGCAGCCAAGATGAGGACATAACCCAAGAGACCCAGTACTTC.

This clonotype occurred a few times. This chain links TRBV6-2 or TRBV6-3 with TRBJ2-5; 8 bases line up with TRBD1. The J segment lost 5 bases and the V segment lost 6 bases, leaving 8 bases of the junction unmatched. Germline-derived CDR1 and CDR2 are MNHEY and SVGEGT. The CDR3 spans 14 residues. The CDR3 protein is CASSRDRTGETQYF. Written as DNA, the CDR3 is TGTGCCAGCAGCCGGGACAGGACTGGTGAGACCCAGTACTTC.

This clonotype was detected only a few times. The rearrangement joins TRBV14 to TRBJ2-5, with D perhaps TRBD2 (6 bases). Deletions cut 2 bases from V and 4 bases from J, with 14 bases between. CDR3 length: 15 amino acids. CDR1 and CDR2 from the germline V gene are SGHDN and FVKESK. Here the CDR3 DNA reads TGTGCCAGCAGCCAATCCCGGGGGAGAGGAGAGACCCAGTACTTC. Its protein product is CASSQSRGRGETQYF.

This chain's CDR3 is CASTFRVSNQPQHF. The DNA for the CDR3 is TGTGCCAGCACCTTCCGGGTGAGCAATCAGCCCCAGCATTTT. The chain carries TRBV12-3 or TRBV12-4 and TRBJ1-5; no clear D. V lost 7 bases and J lost 1, with 11 bases in between. The CDR3 extends over 14 amino acids.

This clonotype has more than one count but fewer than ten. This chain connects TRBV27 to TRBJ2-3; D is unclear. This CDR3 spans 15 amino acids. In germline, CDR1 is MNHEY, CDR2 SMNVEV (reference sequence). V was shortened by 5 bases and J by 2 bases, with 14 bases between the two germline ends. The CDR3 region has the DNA TGTGCCAGCAGTCCACTTGGCGTCTCCACAGATACGCAGTATTTT. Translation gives CASSPLGVSTDTQYF.

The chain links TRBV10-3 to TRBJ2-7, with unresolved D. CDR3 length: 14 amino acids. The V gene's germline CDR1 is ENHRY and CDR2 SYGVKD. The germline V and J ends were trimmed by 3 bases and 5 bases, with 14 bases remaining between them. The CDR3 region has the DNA TGTGCCATCAGTGACGCAGGCGGAGCCCACGAGCAGTACTTC. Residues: CAISDAGGAHEQYF.

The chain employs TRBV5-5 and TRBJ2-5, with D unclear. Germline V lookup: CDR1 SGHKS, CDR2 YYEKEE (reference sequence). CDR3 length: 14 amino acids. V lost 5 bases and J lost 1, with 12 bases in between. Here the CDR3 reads CASSQRLVQETQYF. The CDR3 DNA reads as TGTGCCAGCAGTCAACGGCTGGTCCAAGAGACCCAGTACTTC.

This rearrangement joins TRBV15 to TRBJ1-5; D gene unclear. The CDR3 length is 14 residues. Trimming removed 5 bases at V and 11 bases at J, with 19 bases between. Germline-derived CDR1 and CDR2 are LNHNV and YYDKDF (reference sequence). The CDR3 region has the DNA TGTGCCACCAGCCGGCAGAAGGGAGGCCAGGCCCAGCATTTT. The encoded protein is CATSRQKGGQAQHF.

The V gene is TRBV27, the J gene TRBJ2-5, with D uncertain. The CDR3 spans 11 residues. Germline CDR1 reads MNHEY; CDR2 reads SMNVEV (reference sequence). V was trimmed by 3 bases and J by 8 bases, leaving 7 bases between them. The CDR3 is CASSFRATQYF. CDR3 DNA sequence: TGTGCCAGCAGTTTCCGGGCCACCCAGTACTTC.

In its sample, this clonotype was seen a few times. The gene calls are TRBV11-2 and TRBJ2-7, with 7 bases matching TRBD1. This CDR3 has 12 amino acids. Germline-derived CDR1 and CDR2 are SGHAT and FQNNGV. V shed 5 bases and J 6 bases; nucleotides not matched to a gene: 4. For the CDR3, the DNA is TGTGCCAGCAGCCTACAGGGGACCGAGCAGTACGTC. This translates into CASSLQGTEQYV.

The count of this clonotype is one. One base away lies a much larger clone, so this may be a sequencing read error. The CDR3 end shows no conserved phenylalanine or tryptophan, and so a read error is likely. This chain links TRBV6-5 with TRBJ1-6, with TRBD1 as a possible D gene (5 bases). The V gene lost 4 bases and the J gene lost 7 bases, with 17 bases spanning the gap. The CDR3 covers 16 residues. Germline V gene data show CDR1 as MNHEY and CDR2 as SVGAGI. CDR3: CASSSNRRSTNSPLHS. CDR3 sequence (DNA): TGTGCCAGCAGTTCCAACAGGCGATCTACGAATTCACCCCTCCACTCT.

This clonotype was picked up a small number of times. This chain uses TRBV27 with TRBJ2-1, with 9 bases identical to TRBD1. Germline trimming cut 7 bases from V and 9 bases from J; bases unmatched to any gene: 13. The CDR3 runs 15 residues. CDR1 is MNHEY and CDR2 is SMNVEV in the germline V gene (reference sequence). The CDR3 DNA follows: TGTGCCAGCACATCCGGGACAGGGTTTGTGGGTGAGCAGTTCTTC. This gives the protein CASTSGTGFVGEQFF.

In DNA, the CDR3 is TGTGCCAGCCCGTCCAGACTCGCAGATACGCAGTATTTT. It yields the protein CASPSRLADTQYF. This rearrangement joins TRBV2 to TRBJ2-3; the D is unclear. The CDR3 has 13 residues. With 8 bases removed from V and 4 bases from J, the gap between germline ends came to 13 bases. Germline V CDR1 and CDR2: SNHLY, FYNNEI.

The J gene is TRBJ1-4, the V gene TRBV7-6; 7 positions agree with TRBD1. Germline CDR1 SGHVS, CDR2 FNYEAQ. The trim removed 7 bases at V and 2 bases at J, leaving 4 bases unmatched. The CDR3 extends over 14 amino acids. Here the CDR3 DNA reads TGTGCCAGCAAAGGGACAGCCACTAATGAAAAACTGTTTTTT. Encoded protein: CASKGTATNEKLFF.

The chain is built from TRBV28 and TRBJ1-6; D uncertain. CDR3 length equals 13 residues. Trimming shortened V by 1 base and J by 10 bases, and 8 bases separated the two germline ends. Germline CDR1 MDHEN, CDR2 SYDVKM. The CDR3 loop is CASSLSLGSPLHF. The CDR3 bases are TGTGCCAGCAGTTTATCCCTCGGGTCACCCCTCCACTTT.

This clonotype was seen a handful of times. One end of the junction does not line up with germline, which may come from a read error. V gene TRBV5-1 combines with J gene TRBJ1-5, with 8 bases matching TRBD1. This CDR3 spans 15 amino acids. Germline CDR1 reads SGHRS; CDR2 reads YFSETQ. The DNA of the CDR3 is TGCGCCAGCAGCCCGGGACAGGAGAACCCACCCGTCTGGAATTTT. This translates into CASSPGQENPPVWNF.